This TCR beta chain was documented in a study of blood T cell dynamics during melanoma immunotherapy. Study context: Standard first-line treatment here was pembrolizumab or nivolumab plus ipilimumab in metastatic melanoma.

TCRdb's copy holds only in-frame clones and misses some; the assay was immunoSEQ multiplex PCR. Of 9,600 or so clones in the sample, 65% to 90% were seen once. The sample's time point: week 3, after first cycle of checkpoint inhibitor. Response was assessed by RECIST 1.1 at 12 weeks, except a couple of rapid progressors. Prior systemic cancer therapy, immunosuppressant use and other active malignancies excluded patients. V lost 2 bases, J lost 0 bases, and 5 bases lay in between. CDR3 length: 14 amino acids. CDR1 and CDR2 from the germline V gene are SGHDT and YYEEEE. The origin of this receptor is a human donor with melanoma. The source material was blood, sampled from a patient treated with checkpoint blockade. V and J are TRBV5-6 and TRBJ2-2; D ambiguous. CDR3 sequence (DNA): TGTGCCAGCAGCTTTTCTCCGAACACCGGGGAGCTGTTTTTT. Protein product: CASSFSPNTGELFF.